This TCR beta chain emerged from a study of cytomegalovirus exposure and HLA in healthy donors. As to this clone: Its antigen is not identified.

The PCR used 60 Vbeta and 13 Jbeta primers. Produced via immunoSEQ multiplex PCR; TCRdb's table is partial and in-frame only. Counted here are 200,000 to 250,000 clones, 79% occurring once; the ten biggest clones make up around 1.7%. Points from the study as a whole: A list of about 160 TCR beta chains associated with cytomegalovirus was given.

The V end was cut by 4 bases, the J end by 5 bases, with 15 bases between. There are 15 residues in the CDR3. The V gene's germline CDR1 is SGHRS and CDR2 YFSETQ. The material sequenced was PBMCs. The V and J genes are TRBV5-1 and TRBJ1-4; tentatively, D is TRBD1 (6 bases). This receptor was identified in a man aged 50-59 years in good health and CMV-seronegative. The CDR3 sequence: CASSGAGTPNEKLFF. The CDR3 coding sequence is TGCGCCAGCAGCGGCGCCGGGACACCGAATGAAAAACTGTTTTTT.